This T cell receptor (delta chain) emerged from a study of γδ T cells in repeated Plasmodium falciparum infection. Regarding the study as a whole: Malian children's Vdelta2-negative repertoires appeared more expanded and less diverse than Australians'.

This clone was counted between two and nine times. Its antigen remains unknown. This DNA translates differently at residue 13 from the TCRdb protein, which is that of a much larger clone; a read error is likely, and the protein shown is the DNA's own translation. Gammadelta T cells were flow-sorted from PBMC into Vgamma9/Vdelta2+ and Vdelta2-negative populations for bulk analysis. CDR3 length: 23 amino acids. J was trimmed by 0 bases and V by 1 base; bases with no gene match: 24. The germline gives CDR1 TSWWSYY, CDR2 QGS. Each sorted gammadelta sample had TRG and TRD chains sequenced. TCRdb re-called the multiplex PCR reads via CATT. The sample has 50,000 to 55,000 delta-chain clones, roughly 2% seen once; the top ten hold 24%.

The J gene is TRDJ1, the V gene TRDV1; the match to TRDD2 covers 9 bases. TCRdb is silent on the J gene; assignment here came from matching the DNA to germline. Material for sequencing was gamma-delta T cells from blood. The receptor was derived from a pool of human donors (malaria-infected and uninfected, not separated). The CDR3: CALGEPPYAFLRRGGDHTDKLIF. As DNA, the CDR3 is TGTGCTCTTGGGGAACCACCCTACGCCTTCCTACGCCGGGGGGGTGACCACACCGATAAACTCATCTTT.